This TCR beta chain was identified during a study of blood T cell repertoires in COVID-19. Study details: Samples taken during acute and convalescent COVID-19 were collected in the United States, Italy and Spain. Nucleic acid was either cDNA or gDNA, and it came from T cells, B-cell-depleted T cells, or PBMCs.

This CDR3 comprises 11 residues. Germline CDR1 reads MDHEN; CDR2 reads SYDVKM. Trimming cost V 6 bases and J 0 bases, with 3 bases left between them. In the study's own analysis: Reference gene primer amplification gave nucleated cell count estimates. Sequencing used immunoSEQ multiplex PCR; TCRdb keeps in-frame clones, though not all of them. V, J and clone size were drawn from that table, and D and trimming were deduced from the DNA. This sample carries fewer than 150,000 clones, less than 85% of them seen once, and the ten largest clones take 2% to 3%. To note about this clone: Other DNA sequences of this sample code for an identical CDR3.

Sample: peripheral blood. This receptor was obtained from a man in his forties or fifties with acute or convalescent COVID-19. The chain links TRBV28 to TRBJ2-7; no clear D gene. CDR3 sequence reads: CASRRSYEQYF. The CDR3 DNA is TGTGCCAGCAGGCGCTCCTACGAGCAGTACTTC. Drawing the rest from reference TRBV28 and TRBJ2-7, the complete variable domain is DVKVTQSSRYLVKRTGEKVFLECVQDMDHENMFWYRQDPGLGLRLIYFSYDVKMKEKGDIPEGYSVSREKKERFSLILESASTNQTSMYLCASRRSYEQYFGPGTRLTVT.